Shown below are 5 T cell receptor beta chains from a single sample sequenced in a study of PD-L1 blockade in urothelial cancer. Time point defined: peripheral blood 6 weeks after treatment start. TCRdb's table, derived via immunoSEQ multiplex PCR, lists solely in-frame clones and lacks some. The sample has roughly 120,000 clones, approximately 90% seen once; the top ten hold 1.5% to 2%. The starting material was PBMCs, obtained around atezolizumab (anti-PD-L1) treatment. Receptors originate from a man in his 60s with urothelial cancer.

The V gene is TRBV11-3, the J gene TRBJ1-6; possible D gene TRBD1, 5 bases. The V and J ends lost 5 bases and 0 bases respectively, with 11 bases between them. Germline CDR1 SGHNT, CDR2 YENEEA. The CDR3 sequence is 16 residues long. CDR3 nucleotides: TGTGCCAGCAGCCCGGGGGGAAGCTCCTATAATTCACCCCTCCACTTT. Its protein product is CASSPGGSSYNSPLHF.

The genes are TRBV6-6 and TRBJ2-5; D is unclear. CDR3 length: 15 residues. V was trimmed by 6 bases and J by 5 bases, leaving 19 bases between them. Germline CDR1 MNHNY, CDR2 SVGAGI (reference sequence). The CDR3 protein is CASSPGASLGETQYF. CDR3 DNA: TGTGCCAGCAGCCCCGGTGCGTCCCTCGGGGAGACCCAGTACTTC.

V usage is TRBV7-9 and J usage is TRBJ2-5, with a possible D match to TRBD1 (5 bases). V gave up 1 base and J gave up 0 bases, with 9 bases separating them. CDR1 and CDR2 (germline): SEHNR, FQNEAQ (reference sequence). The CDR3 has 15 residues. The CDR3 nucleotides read TGTGCCAGCAGCTTAGGCAGGGTAAACCAAGAGACCCAGTACTTC. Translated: CASSLGRVNQETQYF.

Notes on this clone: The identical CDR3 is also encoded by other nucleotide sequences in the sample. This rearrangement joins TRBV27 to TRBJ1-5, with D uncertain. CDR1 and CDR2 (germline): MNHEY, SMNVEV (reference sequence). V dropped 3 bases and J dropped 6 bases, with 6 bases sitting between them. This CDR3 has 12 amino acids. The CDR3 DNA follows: TGTGCCAGCAGTTTTCCCGGTCAGCCCCAGCATTTT. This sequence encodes CASSFPGQPQHF.

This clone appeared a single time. CDR3 sequence reads: CASSYSDRARTGELFF. The CDR3 bases are TGTGCCAGCAGTTATTCCGACAGGGCCCGCACCGGGGAGCTGTTTTTT. The chain joins TRBV6-5 to TRBJ2-2; TRBD1 matches at 7 bases. The CDR3 sequence is 16 residues long. The junction had 8 bases not matched to a gene; V was cut back by 3 bases and J by 4 bases. The germline V gene has CDR1 MNHEY and CDR2 SVGAGI.